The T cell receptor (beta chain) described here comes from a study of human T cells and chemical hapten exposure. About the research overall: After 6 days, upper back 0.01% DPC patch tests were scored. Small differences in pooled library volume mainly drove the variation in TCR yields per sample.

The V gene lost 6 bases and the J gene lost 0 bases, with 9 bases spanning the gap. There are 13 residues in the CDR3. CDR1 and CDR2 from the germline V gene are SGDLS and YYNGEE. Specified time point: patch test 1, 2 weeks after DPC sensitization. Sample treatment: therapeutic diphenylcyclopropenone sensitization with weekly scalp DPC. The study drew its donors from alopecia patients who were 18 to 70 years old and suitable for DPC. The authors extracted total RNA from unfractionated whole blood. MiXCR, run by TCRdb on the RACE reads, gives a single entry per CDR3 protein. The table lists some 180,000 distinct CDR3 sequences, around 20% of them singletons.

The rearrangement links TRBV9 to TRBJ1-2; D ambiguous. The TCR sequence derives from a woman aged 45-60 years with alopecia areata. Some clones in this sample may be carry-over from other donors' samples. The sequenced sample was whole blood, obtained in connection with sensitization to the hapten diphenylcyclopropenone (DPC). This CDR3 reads CASNINPNYGYTF. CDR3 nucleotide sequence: TGTGCCAGCAACATAAACCCTAACTATGGCTACACCTTC. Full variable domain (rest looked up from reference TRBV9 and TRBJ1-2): DSGVTQTPKHLITATGQRVTLRCSPRSGDLSVYWYQQSLDQGLQFLIQYYNGEERAKGNILERFSAQQFPDLHSELNLSSLELGDSALYFCASNINPNYGYTFGSGTRLTVV.